This T cell receptor (beta chain) derives from a study of patients and donors after allogeneic stem cell transplantation. The V gene lost 4 bases and the J gene lost 0 bases, with 22 bases spanning the gap. The CDR3 spans 18 residues. TCRdb reanalysed the RT-PCR reads using MiXCR and keeps one entry per CDR3 protein. Here the sample spans about 960,000 distinct CDR3 sequences, around 17% being singletons. This TCR was recovered from a human donor who was either an allogeneic HSCT recipient or a stem cell or donor lymphocyte infusion donor (not recorded which). It is not recorded whose cells these are; they may come from a transplant donor. Sequences were obtained from blood, either unsorted or a sorted T cell fraction (not recorded which). The V gene is TRBV12-3 or TRBV12-4, the J gene TRBJ2-7; TRBD2 might be the D (5 bases). CDR3 region: CASSSKRTSGVNSYEQYF. The CDR3 DNA reads TGTGCCAGCAGTTCCAAACGAACCAGCGGAGTAAACTCCTACGAGCAGTACTTC.